These 9 T cell receptor beta chains share one sample of origin, sequenced in a study of spatial heterogeneity in lung cancer. The time point denotes: sample taken at primary tumor resection. No cell sorting; template was whole RNA from tumor, lung tissue or PBMC. TCRdb independently ran MiXCR on the 5' RACE reads; one entry per CDR3 protein. Of about 47,000 distinct CDR3 sequences in the sample, about 10% were seen once. Sample: PBMCs, taken at surgery. All receptors derive from a female donor with early-stage non-small cell lung cancer.

This clonotype was counted a few times. The rearrangement uses TRBV4-2 and TRBJ1-2, with 10 bases lining up with TRBD1. The V segment lost 3 bases and the J segment 6 bases; nucleotides outside the gene matches: 1. Germline values: CDR1 LGHNA, CDR2 YNFKEQ. The CDR3 extends over 13 amino acids. Here the CDR3 reads CASSHGTGDGYTF. The CDR3 DNA reads TGTGCCAGCAGCCATGGGACAGGGGATGGCTACACCTTC.

This clonotype has ten or more counts. This rearrangement joins TRBV5-5 to TRBJ1-2; 10 bases are shared with TRBD1. Germline trimming cut 4 bases from V and 5 bases from J; bases unmatched to any gene: 11. This CDR3 contains 16 residues. The germline CDR1 and CDR2 sequences are SGHKS and YYEKEE (reference sequence). CDR3: CASSMITGQGYYGYTF. CDR3 in DNA: TGTGCCAGCAGCATGATTACGGGACAGGGGTATTATGGCTACACCTTC.

This clonotype was counted at least ten times. The J gene is TRBJ2-7, the V gene TRBV19; D is undetermined. V shed 1 base and J shed 1 base, with 11 bases lying between them. The CDR3 contains 15 residues. Germline lookup yields CDR1 LNHDA and CDR2 SQIVND (reference sequence). The CDR3 bases are TGTGCCAGTAGTATAGTAGCAGTACCGTCCTACGAGCAGTACTTC. Translated, it gives CASSIVAVPSYEQYF.

V is TRBV7-6 and J is TRBJ2-5, with D hard to call. The CDR3 runs 13 residues. Germline loops: CDR1 SGHVS, CDR2 FNYEAQ. Trimming took 1 base from V and 5 from J, leaving 8 bases between them. The DNA for the CDR3 is TGTGCCAGCAGCTTAGACCCCATGGAGACCCAGTACTTC. Translation gives CASSLDPMETQYF. Looking up the rest from reference TRBV7-6 and TRBJ2-5 gives the full variable domain: GAGVSQSPRYKVTKRGQDVALRCDPISGHVSLYWYRQALGQGPEFLTYFNYEAQQDKSGLPNDRFSAERPEGSISTLTIQRTEQRDSAMYRCASSLDPMETQYFGPGTRLLVL.

This clonotype was counted at least ten times. The rearrangement joins TRBV27 to TRBJ1-5; D is unresolved. This CDR3 has 18 residues. V dropped 3 bases and J dropped 4 bases, with 22 bases sitting between them. Germline-derived CDR1 and CDR2 are MNHEY and SMNVEV (reference sequence). CDR3 nucleotide sequence: TGTGCCAGCAGTTTCAGTGACGGGCAGGCGACTCCGAATCAGCCCCAGCATTTT. This codes for CASSFSDGQATPNQPQHF.

This clonotype has only a few counts. A junction boundary mismatches the germline segment, possibly from a read error. V usage is TRBV19 and J usage is TRBJ1-2; D not resolved. Germline CDR1 LNHDA, CDR2 SQIVND (reference sequence). This CDR3 has 14 residues. CDR3 in DNA: TGTGCCAGTAGTATCTTCGGGAAACCTCTAATTTACATCTTC. Translated: CASSIFGKPLIYIF.

The rearrangement links TRBV7-9 to TRBJ2-1; D perhaps matches TRBD2 (7 bases). Trimming pared 6 bases from V and 1 base from J, leaving 13 bases between. The CDR3 totals 15 residues. Germline loops: CDR1 SEHNR, CDR2 FQNEAQ (reference sequence). CDR3 sequence reads: CASRGGQGSYNEQFF. CDR3 nucleotides: TGTGCCAGCAGGGGGGGGCAGGGGTCCTACAATGAGCAGTTCTTC.

V and J are TRBV27 and TRBJ1-5; unclear D gene. V gave up 2 bases and J gave up 6 bases, with 11 bases separating them. The germline V gene has CDR1 MNHEY and CDR2 SMNVEV (reference sequence). The CDR3 totals 14 residues. The CDR3 here is CASSLPGEGQPQHF. The CDR3 DNA reads as TGTGCCAGCAGTTTACCCGGGGAGGGTCAGCCCCAGCATTTT.

The J gene is TRBJ2-5, the V gene TRBV5-4; 10 nucleotides match TRBD1. Trimming removed 4 bases from V and 3 bases from J; junction bases left unmatched: 3. The V gene's germline CDR1 is SGHNT and CDR2 YYREEE (reference sequence). CDR3 size: 14 residues. This CDR3 is CASSPGTGEETQYF. CDR3 DNA: TGTGCCAGCAGCCCCGGGACAGGGGAAGAGACCCAGTACTTC.